This TCR beta chain was retrieved from a study of blood T cells in healthy people across ages (dated by TCRdb to about 2015). Turning to the overall study: Template switching captured roughly one uniquely barcoded TCR beta cDNA molecule per two T cells in model experiments. Donors of different ages were randomly distributed across sequencing lanes to avoid experimental bias. To track age-related changes in TCR beta repertoire diversity, the study relied on deep sequencing normalized with unique cDNA molecular identifiers. The donors were divided into four age groups: young (average approximately 17 years), middle-aged (approximately 39), aged (62) and long-lived (around 80). The study analyzed two additional independent replicas of 1 million unique cDNA reads from the same blood draw for two donors, one aged 18 to 29 and one aged 80 or older.

Summary of the overall study and its limitations: Conclusive comparison of naive and antigen-experienced compartments was prevented by the profiling of bulk unsorted PBMCs. Because donor CMV infection status was unknown, age-related changes in expanded clonotypes were potentially confounded. As age increased, observed TCR beta diversity per million T cells dropped in a roughly linear way, and a significant reduction was already evident by age roughly 40. Compared with the aged group, the long-lived group had more naive CD4+ T cells, fewer expanded clones and increased TCR diversity, a pattern suggesting age selection. Estimates of total diversity from one million sequenced T cells were regarded as lower bounds and underestimates. A strong correlation was found between observed TCR beta diversity and the percentage of naive T cells measured by flow cytometry.

The donors were some 36 Caucasian individuals from Russia, aged roughly 6 to 90 years, who were systemically healthy. Each donor gave about 9.2 milliliters of peripheral blood, drawn into EDTA-treated Vacutainer tubes. Ficoll-Paque density-gradient centrifugation was used to isolate PBMCs, with at least 7 million obtained per sample. Total RNA was extracted from PBMCs with Trizol reagent, with at least 5 micrograms obtained per sample. The percentages of naive CD45RAhigh/CD27high T cells were determined by flow cytometry on a PBMC aliquot from every donor. This clonotype was counted a few times. Its specific antigen is unknown. Qualities for individual bases were not recorded, and no much larger clone is one base off. CDR1 and CDR2 are read off the germline V gene (reference sequence) as DFQATT and SNEGSKA. The CDR3 covers 16 residues, taking in both the cysteine and the phenylalanine. Only CDR3 DNA remains: 48 bases, in frame from the first base. Trimming costs V 0 bases and J 6 bases, and their ends lie 15 bases apart.

Libraries were made using 5' RACE. TCRdb shows the sequencer as Illumina HiSeq 2500. A second about 7 to 11 cycle PCR used a sample-barcoded 5' primer and a J-beta primer mix. A template-switch 5' adaptor carrying 12 random nucleotides introduced a unique molecular identifier onto each TCR beta cDNA molecule. At least 3 million CDR3-containing paired-end reads were obtained from each sample. The Mint cDNA synthesis kit, primed by a TRBC-specific oligonucleotide, was used to synthesize first-strand cDNA from all RNA. All cDNA was treated with uracil-DNA glycosylase and then went through a first 18-cycle PCR with the universal primers M1SS and BC2_uni_R. The original methods were these. For normalization, 1 million high-quality reads, each with a distinct molecular identifier, were randomly selected from each sample. Reads with shared molecular identifiers were discarded instead of being binned into consensus sequences. CDR3 identification, clonotype clustering and error correction used MiTCR with a Q25 quality threshold and the strictest error-elimination algorithm. A nonparametric unseen species model with Euler transformation was used to estimate a lower bound on total TCR beta diversity. TCRdb reanalyzed the raw reads on its own, using fastp at Q25 for trimming and MiXCR for clone calling, and kept in-frame beta chains. Rows are unified per CDR3 protein, each entry keeping the most common DNA and genes. TCRdb's processing, not the authors', yielded these V and J calls. The sample yields about 1.6 million distinct CDR3 sequences; about 32% were counted once. The ten largest clones add up to approximately 11% of the sample.

Sequenced: blood. This sequence was found in a woman in her thirties in good health. The chain uses TRBV20-1 and TRBJ1-6; the D gene is perhaps TRBD1, on 5 matching bases. The DNA sequence is as follows: TGCAGTGCTAGAGATTGGGGCCGCGACCGTAATTCACCCCTCCACTTT. Translated, this is CSARDWGRDRNSPLHF.